These 18 T cell receptor beta chains were all obtained from the same sample, sequenced in a study of blood T cell repertoires in COVID-19. Method: immunoSEQ multiplex PCR; TCRdb's copy keeps in-frame clones and lacks some. The profile shows under 300,000 clones, roughly 87% of them singletons. Sequenced sample: peripheral blood. All receptors come from a man aged 55 to 70 who had recovered from COVID-19.

The rearrangement joins TRBV5-6 to TRBJ2-4; D is perhaps TRBD1 (5 bases). The CDR3 is 16 amino acids. V was pared by 4 bases and J by 0 bases, with 14 bases between. Germline V lookup: CDR1 SGHDT, CDR2 YYEEEE. CDR3 DNA: TGTGCCAGCAGCACATTGACAGACTTAGCCAAAAACATTCAGTACTTC. It codes for CASSTLTDLAKNIQYF.

This clone was picked up a small number of times. The J gene is TRBJ1-1, the V gene TRBV18; D is uncertain. The CDR3 totals 14 residues. Germline CDR1 KGHSH, CDR2 LQKENI. V lost 3 bases and J 4 bases, leaving 12 bases between the germline ends. The CDR3 here is CASSPRTAITEAFF. The CDR3 DNA sequence: TGTGCCAGCTCACCGAGAACAGCAATCACTGAAGCTTTCTTT.

V gene TRBV25-1 combines with J gene TRBJ2-7; TRBD1 matches 9 bases. The V and J ends lost 8 bases and 5 bases, in that order; junction bases with no gene match: 13. The germline gives CDR1 MGHDK, CDR2 SYGVNS. The CDR3 runs 15 residues. The CDR3 DNA reads TGTGCCAGCCAACCGAACAGGGGGCGCGACCACGAGCAGTACTTC. This encodes CASQPNRGRDHEQYF.

This chain joins TRBV6-5 and TRBJ2-3; TRBD1 agrees at 10 bases. V gave up 11 bases and J gave up 5 bases; unmatched junction bases: 10. From germline, CDR1 is MNHEY and CDR2 SVGAGI. The CDR3 is 14 residues long. The CDR3 loop reads CAGIGQGGIDTQYF. The CDR3 region has the DNA TGTGCCGGGATCGGACAGGGGGGGATAGATACGCAGTATTTT.

The rearrangement joins TRBV5-1 to TRBJ2-7, with 8 bases identical to TRBD1. In germline, CDR1 is SGHRS, CDR2 YFSETQ. V was clipped by 5 bases and J by 1 base; unmatched bases: 11. The CDR3 runs 16 residues. The CDR3 coding sequence is TGCGCCAGCAGTCGACTACCGGGACAGGAATCCTACGAGCAGTACGTC. Amino acid sequence: CASSRLPGQESYEQYV.

V gene TRBV12-5 combines with J gene TRBJ2-7, with unresolved D. V lost 1 base to trimming and J lost 3 bases, with 22 bases between them. CDR3 length: 18 residues. Germline V lookup: CDR1 LGHNT, CDR2 FRNRAP. DNA of the CDR3: TGTGCTAGTGGTTTGGGGGCAAATTTTGGTAACAAGAACTACGAGCAGTACTTC. This codes for CASGLGANFGNKNYEQYF.

The chain has TRBV7-9 and TRBJ1-1, with TRBD1 identical over 9 bases. This CDR3 is 15 amino acids long. CDR1 and CDR2 (germline): SEHNR, FQNEAQ (reference sequence). V gave up 6 bases and J gave up 7 bases; unmatched junction bases: 12. CDR3 amino acids: CASRFTGTGRDEAFF. The CDR3 DNA sequence: TGTGCCAGCAGGTTTACCGGGACAGGGAGGGATGAAGCTTTCTTT.

The chain combines TRBV12-5 with TRBJ1-5, with 7 bases that match TRBD1. V was clipped by 4 bases and J by 0 bases; unmatched bases: 6. The CDR3 totals 16 residues. Germline assignment: CDR1 LGHNT and CDR2 FRNRAP. The CDR3 region has the DNA TGTGCTAGTGGTTGGGGACAGCCCTATAGCAATCAGCCCCAGCATTTT. Protein product: CASGWGQPYSNQPQHF.

This sequence joins TRBV3-1 (or the pseudogene TRBV3-2) and TRBJ2-3; possible D gene TRBD2, 7 bases. With 4 bases removed from V and 2 bases from J, the gap between germline ends came to 16 bases. Germline CDR1 LGHDT, CDR2 YNNKEL (reference sequence). This CDR3 has 16 residues. The CDR3 is CASSPRGLADTDTQYF. The CDR3 bases are TGTGCCAGCAGCCCCCGGGGGCTAGCGGACACAGATACGCAGTATTTT.

The chain is built from TRBV5-1 and TRBJ1-4; no reliable D call. The V gene's germline CDR1 is SGHRS and CDR2 YFSETQ. The CDR3 loop spans 16 amino acids. The V and J ends lost 0 bases and 5 bases respectively, with 14 bases between them. The CDR3 DNA is TGCGCCAGCAGCTTGGGAGCGTCAGAACTAAATGAAAAACTGTTTTTT. Its translation is CASSLGASELNEKLFF.

V usage is TRBV10-1 and J usage is TRBJ2-3; 13 bases are shared with TRBD2. The germline CDR1 and CDR2 sequences are WNHNN and SYGVQD (reference sequence). V shed 3 bases, J shed 5 bases, and the junction held 5 bases outside the gene matches. The CDR3 consists of 16 residues. The CDR3 DNA follows: TGCGCCAGCAGTGATTGGACTAGCGGGGGATTAGATACGCAGTATTTT. Residues: CASSDWTSGGLDTQYF.

The chain's CDR3 is CASSIVTGELFF. In nucleotides, the CDR3 is TGTGCCAGCAGTATTGTAACCGGGGAGCTGTTTTTT. This chain links TRBV12-3 or TRBV12-4 with TRBJ2-2; no definite D call. This CDR3 spans 12 amino acids. Trimming shortened V by 5 bases and J by 5 bases, and 6 bases separated the two germline ends.

The chain joins TRBV18 to TRBJ2-5; weak D call: TRBD2 (7 bases). The CDR3 loop spans 15 amino acids. From germline, CDR1 is KGHSH and CDR2 LQKENI. The V end lost 0 bases, the J end lost 5 bases, and 13 bases lay between the germline ends. CDR3 nucleotide sequence: TGTGCCAGCTCACCACCCGGCGGGGGCAGGGAGACCCAGTACTTC. Its translation is CASSPPGGGRETQYF.

The chain has TRBV5-6 and TRBJ2-1, with D maybe TRBD1 (6 bases). Germline V lookup: CDR1 SGHDT, CDR2 YYEEEE. The CDR3 is made up of 13 amino acids. V was cut by 4 bases and J by 3 bases, with 8 bases left in between. As DNA, the CDR3 is TGTGCCAGCAGCGTGGACAGCTACAATGAGCAGTTCTTC. Its protein product is CASSVDSYNEQFF. Together with reference TRBV5-6 and TRBJ2-1, the CDR3 gives the full variable domain: DAGVTQSPTHLIKTRGQQVTLRCSPKSGHDTVSWYQQALGQGPQFIFQYYEEEERQRGNFPDRFSGHQFPNYSSELNVNALLLGDSALYLCASSVDSYNEQFFGPGTRLTVL.

The genes are TRBV6-5 and TRBJ2-5, with TRBD1 identical over 9 bases. The ends lost 2 bases at V and 5 bases at J; junction bases unmatched: 6. The CDR3 is 15 residues long. The V gene's germline CDR1 is MNHEY and CDR2 SVGAGI. The CDR3 DNA follows: TGTGCCAGCAGTTACGCGGGACAGGGTCGCGAGACCCAGTACTTC. Residues: CASSYAGQGRETQYF.

The V gene is TRBV6-5, the J gene TRBJ2-3; 13 bases line up with TRBD2. CDR1 MNHEY and CDR2 SVGAGI come from the germline V gene. The length of the CDR3 is 15 residues. V trimming: 4 bases; J trimming: 5 bases; junction bases outside the gene matches: 3. In nucleotides, the CDR3 is TGTGCCAGCAGTTCGACTAGCGGGGGGAAAGATACGCAGTATTTT. Protein sequence: CASSSTSGGKDTQYF.

The J gene is TRBJ2-2, the V gene TRBV30; TRBD2 agrees at 9 bases. This CDR3 is built from 16 residues. Germline loops: CDR1 GTSNPN, CDR2 SVGIG (reference sequence). Losses at the gene ends were 7 bases for V and 5 bases for J; bases not matched to a gene: 14. The CDR3 region is CASPRRAGGGTGELFF. CDR3 DNA sequence: TGTGCCTCCCCTCGTCGAGCGGGGGGTGGGACCGGGGAGCTGTTTTTT.

This rearrangement joins TRBV28 to TRBJ2-1; 15 bases match TRBD2. This CDR3 contains 17 residues. The germline V gene encodes CDR1 MDHEN and CDR2 SYDVKM. V lost 8 bases and J lost 4; bases outside the gene matches: 9. In DNA, the CDR3 is TGTGCCAGCGGGACTAGCGGGGGGACGGAACAATACAATGAGCAGTTCTTC. This encodes CASGTSGGTEQYNEQFF.